This T cell receptor (beta chain) was recovered during a study of vaccination and CD4 T cells after COVID-19. For the study at large: Blood was drawn a median roughly 67 days post second dose, range 14 to 241. Regarding the study as a whole: Among reactive clones from convalescent patients, a median around 84% appeared only post-vaccination.

An Oncomine TCR Beta short-read assay was used to sequence the DNA from cultured CD4+ T cells. TCRdb analysed the PCR reads with MiXCR anew, one entry per CDR3 protein. Of around 17,000 distinct CDR3 sequences in the sample, 40% to 55% were seen once. Turning to this clonotype: Antigen unknown.

Treatment indicated: approximately 9-day PBMC culture with coronavirus spike peptide pools or control peptides (ViraFEST assay). This receptor was taken from a human donor who had recovered from COVID-19. The sample here was CD4+ T cells from blood, cultured in vitro, taken before SARS-CoV-2 vaccination.

The CDR3 region is CASSSNRDPGRRYF. The CDR3 nucleotides are TGTGCCAGCAGCTCAAACAGGGACCCGGGGAGGAGGTACTTC. The rearrangement joins TRBV7-2 to TRBJ2-5; tentatively, D is TRBD1 or TRBD2 (6 bases each). Trimming took 4 bases from V and 13 from J, leaving 22 bases between them. This CDR3 comprises 14 residues. CDR1 and CDR2 from the germline V gene are SGHTA and FQGNSA. The whole variable domain, filled in from reference TRBV7-2 and TRBJ2-5, reads GAGVSQSPSNKVTEKGKDVELRCDPISGHTALYWYRQSLGQGLEFLIYFQGNSAPDKSGLPSDRFSAERTGGSVSTLTIQRTQQEDSAVYLCASSSNRDPGRRYFGPGTRLLVL.